This T cell receptor beta chain was documented in a study of CD8+ T cells in alopecia areata. Concerning this clone: The antigen is unknown.

This CDR3 contains 13 residues. Germline V gene lookup returns CDR1 SGHNT and CDR2 YYREEE (reference sequence). V shed 5 bases and J shed 6 bases, with 14 bases lying between them. Investigators isolated RNA and reverse transcribed it into cDNA to act as the sequencing template. Repertoires were generated with immunoSEQ multiplex PCR, while TCRdb's copy carries only in-frame clones and drops some. Among about 2,100 clones listed, 77% were seen once. Study conclusions and caveats: In lesional scalp, particularly from alopecia totalis/universalis, clonality was higher than in normal scalp.

Noted treatment: oral pan-JAK inhibitor, 5-10 mg twice daily. As part of sample collection, lesional scalp punch biopsies and peripheral blood were taken from alopecia areata patients. The material sequenced was skin, taken at week 44, from a patient treated with tofacitinib. V gene TRBV5-4 combines with J gene TRBJ1-1; no reliable D call. The receptor was derived from a human donor with alopecia areata. The CDR3 here is CASRDGVRAEAFF. CDR3 sequence (DNA): TGTGCCAGCAGGGATGGGGTGAGAGCTGAAGCTTTCTTT.